This TCR beta chain originates from a study of OX40 agonist ivuxolimab in advanced cancers. Study-level results: Clones of CD4+ and CD8+ blood T cells grew by week 6 at doses of 0.1 to 3.0 mg/kg.

CDR1 is SGHRS, CDR2 YFSETQ, per germline. The CDR3 runs to 16 residues. V was cut by 4 bases and J by 5 bases, with 19 bases left in between. Clones were sequenced by immunoSEQ multiplex PCR, and TCRdb holds only the in-frame ones, with some missing. The sample shows some 96,000 clones, about four fifths of them seen only once. Regarding this clone: What it binds is not known.

This specimen consisted of CD4+ or CD8+ T cells sorted from blood, obtained in a trial of the OX40 agonist ivuxolimab. The sequence was collected from an adult with an advanced solid tumor such as melanoma, head and neck, liver or kidney cancer. The chain is built from TRBV5-1 and TRBJ2-1; D remains ambiguous. CDR3: CASSQTTGSLNNEQFF. In nucleotides, the CDR3 is TGCGCCAGCAGCCAAACTACCGGGTCATTGAACAATGAGCAGTTCTTC.